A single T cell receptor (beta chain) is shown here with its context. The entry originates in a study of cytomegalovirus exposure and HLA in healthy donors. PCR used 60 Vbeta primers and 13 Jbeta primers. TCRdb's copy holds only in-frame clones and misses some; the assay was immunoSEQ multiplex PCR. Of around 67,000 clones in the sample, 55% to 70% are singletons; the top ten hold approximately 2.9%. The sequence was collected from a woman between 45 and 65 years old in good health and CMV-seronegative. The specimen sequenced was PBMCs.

The CDR3 loop is CASRLTGGYDQPQHF. In DNA, the CDR3 is TGTGCCAGCAGACTTACAGGGGGTTATGATCAGCCCCAGCATTTT. This chain joins TRBV27 and TRBJ1-5; TRBD1 agrees at 8 bases. Germline V gives CDR1 MNHEY, CDR2 SMNVEV (reference sequence). V shed 6 bases, J shed 5 bases, and the junction held 9 bases outside the gene matches. The CDR3 sequence is 15 residues long.